This TCR beta chain was identified in a study of human T cells and chemical hapten exposure. The wider study: 0.01% DPC was applied to the upper back in patch tests, which were read at 6 days.

Specified time point: patch test 1, 2 weeks after DPC sensitization. Treatment in this sample: therapeutic diphenylcyclopropenone sensitization with weekly scalp DPC. The donor pool consisted of alopecia patients aged 18 to 70 years, considered suitable for DPC. The CDR3 contains 13 residues. V shed 5 bases and J shed 5 bases, with 13 bases lying between them. TCRdb reanalysed the RACE reads using MiXCR and keeps one entry per CDR3 protein. In the table there are roughly 72,000 distinct CDR3 sequences, about 9.3% of which are singletons. The TCR was taken from a woman aged 45-59 years with alopecia areata. Some clones in this sample may be carry-over from other donors' samples. The sample was whole blood, taken in connection with sensitization to the hapten diphenylcyclopropenone (DPC). The gene calls are TRBV12-3 or TRBV12-4 and TRBJ2-7, with D possibly TRBD2 on 5 matching bases. The CDR3 sequence: CASSSPGGDEQYF. The CDR3 DNA sequence: TGTGCCAGCAGTAGCCCCGGAGGCGACGAGCAGTACTTC.